This T cell receptor (beta chain) comes out of a study of T cells expressing NK-cell markers. Study results and limitations: One observes that, in a handful of donors, these clonotypes were also the leading ones within the CD3+CD56-NKG2C+ fraction. In 5 or 6 donors, dominant CD3+CD56+NKG2C+ clonotypes ranked among the top 10 CD8+ clonotypes.

Regarding this clonotype: Its antigen is still unknown.

Beta-chain TCR cDNA was generated via 5'RACE template switching with UMIs. TCRdb reprocessed the 5' RACE reads, with one entry per CDR3 protein and no DNA. The sample holds 400,000 to 500,000 distinct CDR3 sequences. CDR3 length: 18 residues. Sequencing was done on a sample of blood T cells: a sorted CD56 or NKG2C T cell subset, CD4+ or CD8+ T cells, or bulk PBMC T cells (not recorded which). This receptor was obtained from a woman between 18 and 75 years old in good health. The rearrangement joins TRBV23-1 to TRBJ2-1; TCRdb outputs TRBD1, but without DNA this stays unchecked. TRBV23-1 is labeled an ORF, and its function is uncertain. CDR3 in amino acids: CASSHYKTGPHSYNEQFF.